These 25 T cell receptor beta chains share one sample of origin, sequenced in a study of radiotherapy plus CTLA-4 blockade in lung cancer. Generated by immunoSEQ multiplex PCR, the TCRdb table keeps only in-frame clones and is missing some. Of approximately 33,000 clones listed, almost 80% were seen once; the top ten hold 6% to 8%. This specimen consisted of peripheral blood, obtained from a patient treated with radiotherapy plus ipilimumab. The receptor source for this set is a human donor with non-small cell lung cancer who had stable disease on radiotherapy plus ipilimumab.

The gene calls are TRBV4-1 and TRBJ1-2; a weak D match, TRBD1 (5 bases). V lost 0 bases and J 2 bases, leaving 10 bases between the germline ends. Germline V gives CDR1 MGHRA, CDR2 YSYEKL. This CDR3 contains 15 residues. CDR3 in DNA: TGCGCCAGCAGCCAAGAGACAGCGACAAACTATGGCTACACCTTC. This translates into CASSQETATNYGYTF.

The rearrangement links TRBV5-5 to TRBJ1-6; maybe TRBD1 (5 bases). Trimming shortened V by 6 bases and J by 7 bases, and 14 bases separated the two germline ends. Per germline, CDR1 SGHKS and CDR2 YYEKEE (reference sequence). This CDR3 has 14 residues. The DNA of the CDR3 is TGTGCCAGCAATGACAGACGGCTGAATTCACCCCTCCACTTT. This gives the protein CASNDRRLNSPLHF.

The chain uses TRBV27 and TRBJ1-1; TRBD1 is a possible D gene (5 bases). This CDR3 is 14 amino acids long. Per the germline V gene, CDR1 is MNHEY and CDR2 is SMNVEV (reference sequence). The V end was cut by 4 bases, the J end by 4 bases, with 13 bases between. The CDR3 sequence: CASSSGTGGTEAFF. For the CDR3, the DNA is TGTGCCAGCAGTTCAGGGACGGGGGGCACTGAAGCTTTCTTT.

The chain recombines TRBV5-1 with TRBJ2-2; D may be TRBD1 (6 bases). Deletions cut 0 bases from V and 0 bases from J, with 6 bases between. The CDR3 consists of 15 residues. Germline assignment: CDR1 SGHRS and CDR2 YFSETQ. CDR3 in DNA: TGCGCCAGCAGCTTGGACAGGGCGAACACCGGGGAGCTGTTTTTT. Residues: CASSLDRANTGELFF.

The chain carries TRBV27 and TRBJ2-5; TRBD2 might be the D (6 bases). V was shortened by 2 bases and J by 7 bases, with 14 bases between the two germline ends. The germline gives CDR1 MNHEY, CDR2 SMNVEV (reference sequence). The CDR3 length is 14 residues. CDR3 sequence: CASSLLLQGGTQYF. The CDR3 DNA sequence: TGTGCCAGCAGTTTACTTCTTCAGGGAGGGACCCAGTACTTC.

The V gene is TRBV27, the J gene TRBJ2-2; D is perhaps TRBD1 or TRBD2 (5 bases each). The germline V gene has CDR1 MNHEY and CDR2 SMNVEV (reference sequence). This CDR3 is built from 14 residues. V was trimmed by 7 bases and J by 2 bases, leaving 11 bases between them. The CDR3 loop is CASTGTLNTGELFF. For the CDR3, the DNA is TGTGCCAGCACCGGGACGCTAAACACCGGGGAGCTGTTTTTT.

The chain employs TRBV7-6 and TRBJ1-1; D is undetermined. The CDR3 sequence is 13 residues long. Germline lookup yields CDR1 SGHVS and CDR2 FNYEAQ. V was trimmed by 2 bases and J by 1 base, leaving 5 bases between them. The CDR3 protein is CASSLIGNTEAFF. In DNA form, the CDR3 reads TGTGCCAGCAGCTTAATCGGGAACACTGAAGCTTTCTTT. The full variable domain, completed using reference TRBV7-6 and TRBJ1-1, is GAGVSQSPRYKVTKRGQDVALRCDPISGHVSLYWYRQALGQGPEFLTYFNYEAQQDKSGLPNDRFSAERPEGSISTLTIQRTEQRDSAMYRCASSLIGNTEAFFGQGTRLTVV.

The gene calls are TRBV30 and TRBJ1-6, with unresolved D. The CDR3 is 16 residues long. V dropped 0 bases and J dropped 2 bases, with 11 bases sitting between them. CDR1 and CDR2 from the germline V gene are GTSNPN and SVGIG (reference sequence). The CDR3 DNA sequence: TGTGCCTGGAGTGTTCTTGGGAGGACCTATAATTCACCCCTCCACTTT. This encodes CAWSVLGRTYNSPLHF.

The rearrangement uses TRBV11-2 and TRBJ2-5; TRBD1 aligns across 8 bases. Trimming at V came to 3 bases and at J to 5 bases, leaving 14 bases not matched to a gene. The germline gives CDR1 SGHAT, CDR2 FQNNGV. There are 17 residues in the CDR3. The CDR3 loop reads CASSFGLGQGGRETQYF. CDR3 nucleotide sequence: TGTGCCAGCAGCTTTGGTCTAGGACAGGGAGGAAGGGAGACCCAGTACTTC.

The chain uses TRBV9 and TRBJ1-1; a possible D gene is TRBD1 (5 bases). Trimming removed 0 bases from V and 8 bases from J, with 8 bases in between. This CDR3 is 12 amino acids long. Germline V lookup: CDR1 SGDLS, CDR2 YYNGEE. The CDR3 loop reads CASSVGGVEAFF. The CDR3 coding sequence is TGTGCCAGCAGCGTAGGGGGGGTGGAAGCTTTCTTT.

V gene TRBV5-1 combines with J gene TRBJ2-1; D might be TRBD2 (5 bases). V was pared by 0 bases and J by 2 bases, with 9 bases between. Germline assignment: CDR1 SGHRS and CDR2 YFSETQ. The CDR3 has 15 residues. The CDR3 loop reads CASSLEGATYNEQFF. CDR3 DNA: TGCGCCAGCAGCTTGGAGGGAGCCACCTACAATGAGCAGTTCTTC.

The V and J genes are TRBV29-1 and TRBJ1-2, with TRBD1 matching 7 bases. The CDR3 runs 13 residues. With 7 bases clipped from V and 1 base from J, the junction kept 6 bases outside the gene matches. The germline V gene encodes CDR1 SQVTM and CDR2 ANQGSEA. The CDR3, as DNA: TGCAGCGGAGCGGGGGACAGTAACTATGGCTACACCTTC. Translating it yields CSGAGDSNYGYTF.

This clone was detected once. The V call is TRBV5-1, the J call TRBJ2-5, with D possibly being TRBD1 (6 bases). The V gene's germline CDR1 is SGHRS and CDR2 YFSETQ. The CDR3 spans 13 residues. Trimming removed 4 bases from V and 2 bases from J, with 9 bases in between. The CDR3 loop reads CASSPTGQETQYF. Written as DNA, the CDR3 is TGCGCCAGCAGCCCGACAGGACAAGAGACCCAGTACTTC. The full variable domain, rest sourced from reference TRBV5-1 and TRBJ2-5, is KAGVTQTPRYLIKTRGQQVTLSCSPISGHRSVSWYQQTPGQGLQFLFEYFSETQRNKGNFPGRFSGRQFSNSRSEMNVSTLELGDSALYLCASSPTGQETQYFGPGTRLLVL.

This chain links TRBV6-5 with TRBJ1-5, with 7 positions matching TRBD1. Germline trimming cut 6 bases from V and 7 bases from J; bases unmatched to any gene: 12. The germline V gene has CDR1 MNHEY and CDR2 SVGAGI. This CDR3 region has 15 residues. The DNA of the CDR3 is TGTGCCAGCAGCCAGACGACAGGGTTTCGCCAGCCCCAGCATTTT. Translating it yields CASSQTTGFRQPQHF.

This clone was observed a single time. The chain carries TRBV6-5 and TRBJ2-5, with 10 bases matching TRBD1. Germline V gives CDR1 MNHEY, CDR2 SVGAGI. The ends lost 6 bases at V and 7 bases at J; junction bases unmatched: 8. CDR3 length equals 14 residues. CDR3 DNA: TGTGCCAGCAGAGTTGGGACAGGGGAAGGGACCCAGTACTTC. Amino acid sequence: CASRVGTGEGTQYF.

The rearrangement joins TRBV4-3 to TRBJ1-2; 7 nucleotides match TRBD1. V was pared by 0 bases and J by 3 bases, with 7 bases of the junction left unmatched. This CDR3 region has 16 residues. The germline CDR1 and CDR2 sequences are LGHNA and YSLEER. CDR3 protein: CASSQDRGTAYYGYTF. The CDR3 region has the DNA TGCGCCAGCAGCCAAGATAGGGGGACAGCGTACTATGGCTACACCTTC.

The chain uses TRBV7-9 and TRBJ1-5, with D hard to call. The CDR3 loop spans 12 amino acids. V was clipped by 5 bases and J by 4 bases, with 6 bases between them. Per germline, CDR1 SEHNR and CDR2 FQNEAQ (reference sequence). CDR3 DNA: TGTGCCAGCAGCGAGGTAAATCAGCCCCAGCATTTT. This sequence encodes CASSEVNQPQHF.

The rearrangement joins TRBV6-6 to TRBJ1-1; TRBD1 aligns across 8 bases. CDR1 is MNHNY, CDR2 SVGAGI, per germline (reference sequence). This CDR3 spans 14 amino acids. V shed 5 bases, J shed 6 bases, and the junction held 8 bases outside the gene matches. CDR3: CASSNGQGIAEAFF. DNA for the CDR3: TGTGCCAGCAGTAACGGACAGGGTATAGCTGAAGCTTTCTTT.

The rearrangement links TRBV15 to TRBJ1-5; maybe TRBD1 (5 bases). V lost 1 base to trimming and J lost 4 bases, with 8 bases between them. Germline V gene sequence: CDR1 LNHNV, CDR2 YYDKDF (reference sequence). CDR3 length: 14 amino acids. The CDR3 DNA reads as TGTGCCACCAGCAGAGCGGGGGGGAATCAGCCCCAGCATTTT. This encodes CATSRAGGNQPQHF. Variable domain in full (rest from reference TRBV15 and TRBJ1-5): DAMVIQNPRYQVTQFGKPVTLSCSQTLNHNVMYWYQQKSSQAPKLLFHYYDKDFNNEADTPDNFQSRRPNTSFCFLDIRSPGLGDTAMYLCATSRAGGNQPQHFGDGTRLSIL.

The chain's CDR3 is CASSPGLTSGNTIYF. DNA for the CDR3: TGTGCCAGCTCACCCGGACTGACCTCTGGAAACACCATATATTTT. The rearrangement links TRBV18 to TRBJ1-3; D call uncertain. The CDR3 is 15 amino acids. V lost 3 bases to trimming and J lost 0 bases, with 9 bases between them. Germline V CDR1 and CDR2: KGHSH, LQKENI.

The chain employs TRBV29-1 and TRBJ1-1; D might be TRBD1 (6 bases). Germline values: CDR1 SQVTM, CDR2 ANQGSEA. V lost 2 bases and J lost 0, with 13 bases in between. The CDR3 covers 15 residues. The CDR3 nucleotides are TGCAGCGTTGAAAAACAGGGATCCGTGAACACTGAAGCTTTCTTT. It encodes CSVEKQGSVNTEAFF.

The chain uses TRBV7-8 and TRBJ2-5; possibly TRBD2 for D (5 bases). The CDR3 is 16 amino acids. CDR1 and CDR2 (germline): SGHVS, FQNEAQ. Trimming took 7 bases from V and 5 from J, leaving 23 bases between them. The CDR3 region has the DNA TGTGCCAGCATTAGCGAGGGCGCGAGGACTTGGGAGACCCAGTACTTC. Translating it yields CASISEGARTWETQYF.

The chain is built from TRBV18 and TRBJ2-2; 10 bases are a match to TRBD1. The junction had 7 bases not matched to a gene; V was cut back by 6 bases and J by 0 bases. The CDR3 sequence is 17 residues long. In germline, CDR1 is KGHSH, CDR2 LQKENI. In nucleotides, the CDR3 is TGTGCCAGCTCGCGGGCCGGGACAGGGGCGAACACCGGGGAGCTGTTTTTT. Protein: CASSRAGTGANTGELFF. The variable domain in full, with the rest retrieved from reference TRBV18 and TRBJ2-2, is NAGVMQNPRHLVRRRGQEARLRCSPMKGHSHVYWYRQLPEEGLKFMVYLQKENIIDESGMPKERFSAEFPKEGPSILRIQQVVRGDSAAYFCASSRAGTGANTGELFFGEGSRLTVL.

The chain combines TRBV30 with TRBJ1-2, with D unclear. V dropped 5 bases and J dropped 6 bases, with 19 bases sitting between them. This CDR3 has 14 residues. Germline CDR1 reads GTSNPN; CDR2 reads SVGIG (reference sequence). The CDR3 DNA sequence: TGTGCCTGGGATGGAGGAGCCCCAAGGGATGGCTACACCTTC. Its protein product is CAWDGGAPRDGYTF.

This clone has a handful of counts. The rearrangement uses TRBV30 and TRBJ1-4; D is possibly TRBD1 (5 bases). V dropped 4 bases and J dropped 8 bases, with 23 bases sitting between them. The CDR3 runs to 16 residues. Per the germline V gene, CDR1 is GTSNPN and CDR2 is SVGIG (reference sequence). CDR3 region: CAWTQTRSAGREKLFF. The CDR3 DNA reads TGTGCCTGGACCCAGACCAGGAGCGCAGGGCGGGAAAAACTGTTTTTT. The whole variable domain, remainder taken from reference TRBV30 and TRBJ1-4, is SQTIHQWPATLVQPVGSPLSLECTVEGTSNPNLYWYRQAAGRGLQLLFYSVGIGQISSEVPQNLSASRPQDRQFILSSKKLLLSDSGFYLCAWTQTRSAGREKLFFGSGTQLSVL.